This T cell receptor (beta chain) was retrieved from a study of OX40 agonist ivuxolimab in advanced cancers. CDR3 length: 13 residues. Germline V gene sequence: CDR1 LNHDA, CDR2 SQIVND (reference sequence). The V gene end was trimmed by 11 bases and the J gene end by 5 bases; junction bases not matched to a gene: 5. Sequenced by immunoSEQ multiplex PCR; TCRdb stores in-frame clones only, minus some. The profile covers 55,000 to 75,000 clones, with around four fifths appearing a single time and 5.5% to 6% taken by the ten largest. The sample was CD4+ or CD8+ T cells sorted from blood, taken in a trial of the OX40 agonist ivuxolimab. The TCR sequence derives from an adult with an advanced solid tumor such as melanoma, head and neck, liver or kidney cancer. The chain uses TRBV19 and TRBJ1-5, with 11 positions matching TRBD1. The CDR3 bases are TGTGCCGGTTCGGACAGGGGGCATCAGCCCCAGCATTTT. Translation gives CAGSDRGHQPQHF.